This T cell receptor (beta chain) was retrieved from a study of beta chain features in type 1 diabetes. Looking at the study overall: Investigators examined approximately 110,000,000 sorted cells across all samples.

The CDR3 totals 14 residues. Between the trimmed V and J ends, which lost 4 bases and 2 bases, there was a span of 11 bases. Per the germline V gene, CDR1 is LGHNA and CDR2 is YNFKEQ. The whole isolated RNA underwent reverse transcription, so sequencing captured expressed TCRB transcripts. Sequencing was performed with immunoSEQ multiplex PCR; in TCRdb, only in-frame clones are kept and a portion is missing. The sample holds under 450,000 clones, roughly 14% seen once. What was sequenced was naive CD4+ T cells from blood. The chain couples TRBV4-2 to TRBJ1-2; a weak D match, TRBD1 (6 bases). This TCR came from a man aged 30 to 39 in good health. The DNA of the CDR3 is TGTGCCAGCAGCCCCGTCGGACAGAACTATGGCTACACCTTC. It yields the protein CASSPVGQNYGYTF.